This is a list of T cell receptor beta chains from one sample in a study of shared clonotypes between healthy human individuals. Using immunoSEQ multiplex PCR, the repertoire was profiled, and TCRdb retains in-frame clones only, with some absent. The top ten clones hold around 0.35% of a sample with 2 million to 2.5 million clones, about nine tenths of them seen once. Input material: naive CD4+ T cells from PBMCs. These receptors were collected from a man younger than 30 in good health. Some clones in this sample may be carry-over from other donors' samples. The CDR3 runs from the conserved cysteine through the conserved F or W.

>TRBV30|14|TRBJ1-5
CAWSVGQSNQPQHF
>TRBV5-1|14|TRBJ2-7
CASTPLAGAYEQYF
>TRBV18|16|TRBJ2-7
CASSPDVGTLTYEQYF
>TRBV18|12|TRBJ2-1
CASSPDSNEQFF
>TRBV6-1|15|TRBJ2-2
CASRLEAGSDGELFF
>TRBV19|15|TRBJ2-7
CASTPSGRGRYEQYF
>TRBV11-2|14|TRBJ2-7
CASSLAGTSREQYF
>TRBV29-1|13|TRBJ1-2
CSVNRARGYGYTF
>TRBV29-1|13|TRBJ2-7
CSVGQTSPYEQYF
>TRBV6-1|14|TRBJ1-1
CATQGVLGVTEAFF
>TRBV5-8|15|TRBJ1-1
CASSSRVLLNTEAFF
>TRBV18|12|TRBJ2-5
CASSPGGETQYF
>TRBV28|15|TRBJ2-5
CASSFGQGSQETQYF
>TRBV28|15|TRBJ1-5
CASSMGGQGVQPQHF
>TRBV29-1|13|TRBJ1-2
CSVDFGVTRGYTF
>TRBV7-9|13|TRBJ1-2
CASSGQGDGGYTF
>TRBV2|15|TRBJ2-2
CASSEDRADTGELFF
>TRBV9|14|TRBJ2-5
CASSVGGEEETQYF
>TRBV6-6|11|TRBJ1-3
CATRAGNTIYF
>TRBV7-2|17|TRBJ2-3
CASSPRTSALGTDTQYF
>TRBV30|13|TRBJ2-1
CAWRGGSPDEQFF
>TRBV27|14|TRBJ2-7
CASTVGRHSYEQYF
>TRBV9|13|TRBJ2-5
CASSALSQETQYF
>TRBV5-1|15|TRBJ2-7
CASSLRTSGTYEQYF
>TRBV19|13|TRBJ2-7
CASSRGREYEQYF
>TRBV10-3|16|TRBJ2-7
CAIRSPGTSGSYEQYF
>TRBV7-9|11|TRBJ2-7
CASSRGYEQYF
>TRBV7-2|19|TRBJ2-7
CASSLIGTSGRRYLYEQYF